This T cell receptor (beta chain) stems from a study of blood T cell repertoires in COVID-19. The wider study: COVID-19 samples collected from the United States, Italy and Spain covered acute and convalescent phases.

Authors' methods: Amplification with reference gene primers provided the estimates of nucleated cell counts. The method was immunoSEQ multiplex PCR; TCRdb's version includes in-frame clones alone and lacks a portion of them. V, J and clone size are taken as reported in that table, and D and trimming were inferred from the DNA itself. The profile shows a few hundred thousand clones, approximately 86% of them singletons. The germline V gene encodes CDR1 SGHRS and CDR2 YFSETQ. V was clipped by 2 bases and J by 7 bases, with 14 bases between them. The CDR3 length is 14 residues. The source material was peripheral blood. The TCR comes from a man between 18 and 35 years old with active or convalescent COVID-19. The chain recombines TRBV5-1 with TRBJ2-3; weak D call: TRBD2 (7 bases). The CDR3: CASSLSAGANTQYF. The CDR3 DNA reads as TGCGCCAGCAGCTTAAGCGCGGGGGCCAATACGCAGTATTTT.